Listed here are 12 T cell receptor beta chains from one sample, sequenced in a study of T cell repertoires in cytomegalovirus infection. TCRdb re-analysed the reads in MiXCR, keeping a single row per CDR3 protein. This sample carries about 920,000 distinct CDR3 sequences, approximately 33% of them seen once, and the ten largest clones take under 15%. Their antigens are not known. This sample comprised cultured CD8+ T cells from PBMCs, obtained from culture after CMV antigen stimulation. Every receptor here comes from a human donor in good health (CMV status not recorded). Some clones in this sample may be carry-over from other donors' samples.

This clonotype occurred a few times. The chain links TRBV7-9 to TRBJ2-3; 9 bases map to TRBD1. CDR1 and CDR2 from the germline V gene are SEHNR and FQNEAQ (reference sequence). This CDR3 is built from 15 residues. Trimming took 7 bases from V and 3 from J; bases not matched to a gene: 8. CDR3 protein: CASTSLGTGTDTQYF. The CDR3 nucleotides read TGTGCCAGCACCTCACTCGGGACAGGGACAGATACGCAGTATTTT.

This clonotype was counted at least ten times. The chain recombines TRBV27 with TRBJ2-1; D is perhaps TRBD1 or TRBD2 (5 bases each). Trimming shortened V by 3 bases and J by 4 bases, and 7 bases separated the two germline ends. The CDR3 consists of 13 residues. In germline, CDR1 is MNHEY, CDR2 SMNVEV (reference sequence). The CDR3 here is CASSFGTYNEQFF. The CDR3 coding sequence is TGTGCCAGCAGTTTTGGGACGTACAATGAGCAGTTCTTC.

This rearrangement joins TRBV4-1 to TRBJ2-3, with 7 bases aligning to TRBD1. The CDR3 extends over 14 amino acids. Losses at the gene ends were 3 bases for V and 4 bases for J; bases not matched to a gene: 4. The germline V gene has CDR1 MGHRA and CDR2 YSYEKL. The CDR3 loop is CASSQKGGADTQYF. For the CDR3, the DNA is TGCGCCAGCAGCCAGAAAGGGGGCGCAGATACGCAGTATTTT.

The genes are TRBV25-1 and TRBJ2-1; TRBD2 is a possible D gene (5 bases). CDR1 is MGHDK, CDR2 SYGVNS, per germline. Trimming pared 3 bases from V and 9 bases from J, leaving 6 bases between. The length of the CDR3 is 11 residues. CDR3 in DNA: TGTGCCAGCAGTGACCGGGGTGAGCAGTTCTTC. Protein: CASSDRGEQFF. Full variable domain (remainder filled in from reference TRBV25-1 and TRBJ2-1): EADIYQTPRYLVIGTGKKITLECSQTMGHDKMYWYQQDPGMELHLIHYSYGVNSTEKGDLSSESTVSRIRTEHFPLTLESARPSHTSQYLCASSDRGEQFFGPGTRLTVL.

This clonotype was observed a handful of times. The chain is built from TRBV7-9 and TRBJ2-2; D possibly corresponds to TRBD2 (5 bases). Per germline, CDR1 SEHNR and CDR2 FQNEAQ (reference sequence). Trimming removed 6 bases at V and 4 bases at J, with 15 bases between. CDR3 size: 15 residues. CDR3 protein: CASSRRVSGTGELFF. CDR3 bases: TGTGCCAGCAGTCGTCGTGTCAGCGGCACCGGGGAGCTGTTTTTT.

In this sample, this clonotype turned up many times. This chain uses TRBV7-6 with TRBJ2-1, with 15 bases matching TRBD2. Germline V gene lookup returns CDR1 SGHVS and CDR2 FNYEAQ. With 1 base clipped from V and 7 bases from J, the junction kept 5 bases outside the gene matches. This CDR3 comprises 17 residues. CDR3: CASSLEGTSGGRNEQFF. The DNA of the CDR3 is TGTGCCAGCAGCTTAGAAGGGACTAGCGGGGGGAGGAATGAGCAGTTCTTC.

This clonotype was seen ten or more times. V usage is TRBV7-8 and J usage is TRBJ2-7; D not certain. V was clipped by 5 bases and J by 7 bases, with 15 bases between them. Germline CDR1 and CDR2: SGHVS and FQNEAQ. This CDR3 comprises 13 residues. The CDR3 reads CASSPDLRWEQYF. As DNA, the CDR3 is TGTGCCAGCAGCCCAGATCTACGTTGGGAGCAGTACTTC.

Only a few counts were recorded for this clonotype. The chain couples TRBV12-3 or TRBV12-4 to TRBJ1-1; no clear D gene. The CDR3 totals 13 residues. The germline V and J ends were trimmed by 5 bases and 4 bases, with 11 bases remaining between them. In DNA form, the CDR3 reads TGTGCCAGCAGTATACCAGAGCTCACTGAAGCTTTCTTT. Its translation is CASSIPELTEAFF.

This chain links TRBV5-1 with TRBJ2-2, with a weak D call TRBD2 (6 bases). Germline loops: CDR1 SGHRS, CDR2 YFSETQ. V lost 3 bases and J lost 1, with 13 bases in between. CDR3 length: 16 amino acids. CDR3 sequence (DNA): TGCGCCAGCAGCTGGAGGGGTGCAGGGAACACCGGGGAGCTGTTTTTT. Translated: CASSWRGAGNTGELFF.

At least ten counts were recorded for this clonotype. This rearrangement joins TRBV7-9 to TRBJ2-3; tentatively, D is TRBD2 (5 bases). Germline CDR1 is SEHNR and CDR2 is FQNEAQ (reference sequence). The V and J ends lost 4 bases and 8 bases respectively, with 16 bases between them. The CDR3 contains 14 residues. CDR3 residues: CASSSTRAQSTQYF. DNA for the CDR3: TGTGCCAGCAGCTCTACGCGGGCCCAGTCTACGCAGTATTTT.

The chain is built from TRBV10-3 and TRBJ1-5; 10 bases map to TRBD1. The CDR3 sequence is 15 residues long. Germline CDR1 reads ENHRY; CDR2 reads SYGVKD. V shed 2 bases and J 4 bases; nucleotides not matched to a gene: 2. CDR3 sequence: CAISEPGQGNQPQHF. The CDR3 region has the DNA TGTGCCATCAGTGAGCCGGGACAGGGGAATCAGCCCCAGCATTTT.

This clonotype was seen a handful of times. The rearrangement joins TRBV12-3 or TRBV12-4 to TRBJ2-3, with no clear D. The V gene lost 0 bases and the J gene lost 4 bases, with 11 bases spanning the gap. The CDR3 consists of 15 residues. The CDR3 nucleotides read TGTGCCAGCAGTTTAGCACTTGATGGGGCAGATACGCAGTATTTT. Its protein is CASSLALDGADTQYF.